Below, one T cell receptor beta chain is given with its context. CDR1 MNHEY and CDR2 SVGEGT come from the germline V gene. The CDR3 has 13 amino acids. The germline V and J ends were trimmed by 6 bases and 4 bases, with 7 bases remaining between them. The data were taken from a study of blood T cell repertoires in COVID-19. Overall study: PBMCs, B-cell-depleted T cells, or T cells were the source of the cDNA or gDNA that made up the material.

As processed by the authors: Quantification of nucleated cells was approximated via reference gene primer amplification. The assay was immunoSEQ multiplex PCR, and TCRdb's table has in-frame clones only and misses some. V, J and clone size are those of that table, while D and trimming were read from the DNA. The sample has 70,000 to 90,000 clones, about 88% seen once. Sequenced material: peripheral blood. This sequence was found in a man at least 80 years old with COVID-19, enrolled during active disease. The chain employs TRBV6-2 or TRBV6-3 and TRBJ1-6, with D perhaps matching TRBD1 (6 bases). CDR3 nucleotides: TGTGCCAGCAGCGGACAGTATAATTCACCCCTCCACTTT. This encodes CASSGQYNSPLHF.